The 10 T cell receptor beta chains listed next were all sequenced from one sample in a study of STAT3 mutations in large granular lymphocyte leukemia (dated by TCRdb to between 2019 and 2020). The paper as a whole reports these results and caveats: Every T-LGLL patient showed at least one immunodominant TCRbeta clonotype, and about half showed multiple immunodominant subclonotypes.

Their cognate antigens are unknown. Library generation was performed with the immunoSEQ multiplex PCR assay. The table was pulled from immuneACCESS by TCRdb, which kept in-frame rearrangements only. Such tables lose some clones; where checked, under half of the loss comes from unresolved V genes, and the rest has no known cause. The sample table contains a few thousand clones; only one count was recorded for more than 40% of them. The ten biggest clones cover roughly 60% of the sample. The sequencing input was peripheral blood mononuclear cells. The origin of the receptors is a man in his fifties or sixties with T-cell large granular lymphocyte leukemia. Some clones in this sample may be carry-over from other donors' samples. The age is the age at diagnosis.

The V and J genes are TRBV9 and TRBJ1-2, with D maybe TRBD1 (5 bases). V dropped 0 bases and J dropped 2 bases, with 5 bases sitting between them. This CDR3 has 13 amino acids. Germline V gives CDR1 SGDLS, CDR2 YYNGEE. The CDR3 DNA reads TGTGCCAGCAGCGTAGCAGGGAACTATGGCTACACCTTC. Its protein is CASSVAGNYGYTF.

The genes are TRBV7-9 and TRBJ2-7; D is possibly TRBD1 (5 bases). Trimming removed 1 base from V and 5 bases from J, with 12 bases in between. The CDR3 length is 14 residues. Germline CDR1 SEHNR, CDR2 FQNEAQ (reference sequence). The CDR3 DNA reads as TGTGCCAGCAGCTTAGTCCAGGGCGCGGACGAGCAGTACTTC. This sequence encodes CASSLVQGADEQYF. The full variable domain, in which reference TRBV7-9 and TRBJ2-7 provide the parts outside the CDR3, is DTGVSQNPRHKITKRGQNVTFRCDPISEHNRLYWYRQTLGQGPEFLTYFQNEAQLEKSRLLSDRFSAERPKGSFSTLEIQRTEQGDSAMYLCASSLVQGADEQYFGPGTRLTVT.

Sample share makes this clone medium-sized. The V and J genes are TRBV4-3 and TRBJ2-1, with a possible D match to TRBD1 (5 bases). The CDR3 is 14 residues long. The germline V gene encodes CDR1 LGHNA and CDR2 YSLEER. V was clipped by 0 bases and J by 7 bases, with 10 bases between them. The CDR3: CASSQDVGVNEQFF. For the CDR3, the DNA is TGCGCCAGCAGCCAAGATGTAGGGGTGAATGAGCAGTTCTTC.

The gene calls are TRBV6-5 and TRBJ2-7; 7 nucleotides line up with TRBD1. Trimming cost V 8 bases and J 4 bases; bases outside gene matches: 8. CDR1 and CDR2 (germline): MNHEY, SVGAGI. CDR3 length: 13 amino acids. The CDR3 DNA sequence: TGTGCCAGCCATTCTAACAGGGGATACGAGCAGTACTTC. Residues: CASHSNRGYEQYF.

The V call is TRBV4-1, the J call TRBJ1-2; possible D gene TRBD1, 6 bases. This CDR3 spans 13 amino acids. Trimming removed 4 bases from V and 7 bases from J, with 13 bases in between. Germline CDR1 MGHRA, CDR2 YSYEKL. The CDR3 DNA sequence: TGCGCCAGCAGCCGAACAGGGTATGGTGGCTACACCTTC. Residues: CASSRTGYGGYTF.

The chain employs TRBV5-1 and TRBJ1-1; unclear D gene. The CDR3 spans 13 residues. Between the trimmed V and J ends, which lost 1 base and 0 bases, there was a span of 4 bases. Germline CDR1 reads SGHRS; CDR2 reads YFSETQ. CDR3 in amino acids: CASSLTVNTEAFF. The CDR3 DNA sequence: TGCGCCAGCAGCTTGACAGTGAACACTGAAGCTTTCTTT. The variable domain in full, completed from reference TRBV5-1 and TRBJ1-1, reads KAGVTQTPRYLIKTRGQQVTLSCSPISGHRSVSWYQQTPGQGLQFLFEYFSETQRNKGNFPGRFSGRQFSNSRSEMNVSTLELGDSALYLCASSLTVNTEAFFGQGTRLTVV.

This clone appeared a few times. The V call is TRBV6-5, the J call TRBJ2-7; 9 nucleotides match TRBD2. CDR1 is MNHEY, CDR2 SVGAGI, per germline. V was clipped by 4 bases and J by 3 bases; unmatched bases: 4. The CDR3 length is 14 residues. CDR3 loop: CASSSGTSFYEQYF. Here the CDR3 DNA reads TGTGCCAGCAGTTCTGGGACTAGCTTCTACGAGCAGTACTTC.

The rearrangement links TRBV6-5 to TRBJ2-7; perhaps D is TRBD1 or TRBD2 (5 bases each). Germline V CDR1 and CDR2: MNHEY, SVGAGI. V lost 6 bases, J lost 7 bases, and 22 bases lay in between. CDR3 length equals 15 residues. The CDR3 loop reads CASSRPGPTPGEQYF. The CDR3 nucleotides are TGTGCCAGCAGCCGTCCGGGACCTACCCCGGGGGAGCAGTACTTC.

In this sample, this clone turned up a few times. This chain joins TRBV29-1 and TRBJ1-1; 9 nucleotides line up with TRBD1. The CDR3 runs to 12 residues. Germline V gives CDR1 SQVTM, CDR2 ANQGSEA. V gave up 6 bases and J gave up 5 bases; unmatched junction bases: 4. The CDR3 DNA is TGCAGCGTGGGGGACAGGGCGACTGAAGCTTTCTTT. It encodes CSVGDRATEAFF.

This sequence joins TRBV5-1 and TRBJ2-7; possible D gene TRBD1, 6 bases. V lost 4 bases, J lost 0 bases, and 20 bases lay in between. The CDR3 extends over 17 amino acids. Germline CDR1 SGHRS, CDR2 YFSETQ. CDR3 DNA: TGCGCCAGCAGCCACCATCCCGAGACAGGTTTCTCCTACGAGCAGTACTTC. It specifies CASSHHPETGFSYEQYF. The full variable domain, rest sourced from reference TRBV5-1 and TRBJ2-7, is KAGVTQTPRYLIKTRGQQVTLSCSPISGHRSVSWYQQTPGQGLQFLFEYFSETQRNKGNFPGRFSGRQFSNSRSEMNVSTLELGDSALYLCASSHHPETGFSYEQYFGPGTRLTVT.